The rows below give T cell receptor beta chains drawn from one sample of a study of T cells in Graves' hyperthyroidism and ophthalmopathy. TCRdb re-called the multiplex PCR reads with MiXCR, one entry per CDR3 protein. The sample yields about 160,000 distinct CDR3 sequences, approximately 9% seen once. The source material was blood. The receptors stem from a woman aged 18-35 years with Graves' hyperthyroidism that later progressed to Graves' ophthalmopathy. CDR3s include the opening cysteine and the closing phenylalanine or tryptophan. D genes are given only for firm matches. The size field is filled for only some rows; it gives once, few, many or a size class.

abundance | j_gene | v_gene | d_gene | CDR3aa | CDR3nt
many | TRBJ2-1 | TRBV12-3/TRBV12-4 | - | CASSLGGEVEQFF | TGTGCCAGCAGCCTCGGCGGAGAGGTTGAGCAGTTCTTC
many | TRBJ1-2 | TRBV24-1 | - | CATSSAGANYGYTF | TGTGCCACTTCATCTGCAGGAGCTAACTATGGCTACACCTTC
many | TRBJ2-7 | TRBV20-1 | - | CSATQEYEQYF | TGCAGTGCTACCCAGGAGTACGAGCAGTACTTC
few | TRBJ2-6 | TRBV7-8 | - | CASSPLRRGSGANVLTF | TGTGCCAGCAGCCCGCTTCGTAGGGGCTCTGGGGCCAACGTCCTGACTTTC
- | TRBJ2-1 | TRBV20-1 | - | CSARSRESPYNEQFF | TGCAGTGCTAGAAGTCGGGAGAGCCCCTACAATGAGCAGTTCTTC
many | TRBJ2-6 | TRBV3-1 | TRBD1 | CASSPQTGMANVLTF | TGTGCCAGCAGCCCCCAGACAGGGATGGCCAACGTCCTGACTTTC
many | TRBJ1-1 | TRBV18 | TRBD1 | CASSPPRDSTEAFF | TGTGCCAGCTCACCACCTCGGGACAGCACTGAAGCTTTCTTT
few | TRBJ1-1 | TRBV9 | - | CASSNSENTEAFF | TGTGCCAGCAGCAACTCAGAGAACACTGAAGCTTTCTTT
- | TRBJ2-1 | TRBV19 | - | CASSIVRGSGSYNEQFF | TGTGCCAGTAGTATAGTTAGGGGTAGCGGTTCCTACAATGAGCAGTTCTTC
many | TRBJ1-2 | TRBV2 | - | CASSETYGFQYGYTF | TGTGCCAGCAGTGAAACGTACGGATTCCAATATGGCTACACCTTC
many | TRBJ2-5 | TRBV7-2 | - | CASSRQGGTQYF | TGTGCCAGCAGCCGCCAGGGGGGGACCCAGTACTTC
many | TRBJ2-2 | TRBV28 | - | CATRPQSMGLSGTGELFF | TGTGCCACCAGACCACAATCTATGGGACTGTCAGGCACCGGGGAGCTGTTTTTT
many | TRBJ1-1 | TRBV4-1 | - | CASSQEGLGEAFF | TGCGCCAGCAGCCAAGAGGGGCTGGGTGAAGCTTTCTTT
many | TRBJ1-5 | TRBV6-1 | - | CASSESGSSNQPQHF | TGTGCCAGCAGTGAAAGCGGGAGTAGCAATCAGCCCCAGCATTTT
few | TRBJ1-6 | TRBV20-1 | TRBD1 | CSARRPGTGNSPLHF | TGCAGTGCAAGGCGGCCCGGGACAGGAAATTCGCCCCTCCACTTT
many | TRBJ1-1 | TRBV28 | - | CASRRKGRTEAFF | TGTGCCAGCAGGCGTAAGGGGAGGACTGAAGCTTTCTTT
- | TRBJ2-1 | TRBV27 | - | CASSSRHEQFF | TGTGCCAGCAGTTCCCGTCATGAGCAGTTCTTC
many | TRBJ1-2 | TRBV29-1 | - | CSVVSELGYTF | TGCAGCGTTGTTAGTGAGCTTGGCTACACCTTC
many | TRBJ2-7 | TRBV5-1 | - | CASSMGGTIYEQYF | TGCGCCAGCAGTATGGGCGGGACAATCTACGAGCAGTACTTC
few | TRBJ2-3 | TRBV12-3/TRBV12-4 | - | CASSSPWRVSDTQYF | TGTGCCAGCAGTTCCCCTTGGCGGGTATCGGATACGCAGTATTTT
- | TRBJ2-2 | TRBV7-9 | - | CASSPPKIDDWGPPGELFF | TGTGCCAGCAGCCCACCTAAAATAGACGATTGGGGACCACCCGGGGAGCTGTTTTTT
many | TRBJ1-1 | TRBV6-1 | - | CASSSLRVNTEAFF | TGTGCCAGCAGTTCCCTTAGAGTGAACACTGAAGCTTTCTTT
many | TRBJ2-7 | TRBV25-1 | - | CASSESGLYEQYF | TGTGCCAGCAGTGAATCTGGACTATACGAGCAGTACTTC
many | TRBJ2-3 | TRBV29-1 | TRBD2 | CSVRTSGGARRSDTQYF | TGCAGCGTGAGGACTAGCGGGGGGGCCCGGCGGTCAGATACGCAGTATTTT
many | TRBJ2-5 | TRBV5-5 | - | CASGQETQYF | TGTGCCAGTGGTCAAGAGACCCAGTACTTC
many | TRBJ2-7 | TRBV28 | TRBD1 | CASSLVGGDRYSYEQYF | TGTGCCAGCAGTTTGGTAGGGGGCGACAGATATTCCTACGAGCAGTACTTC
many | TRBJ2-7 | TRBV3-1 | TRBD2 | CASSQVGGEGSDEQYF | TGTGCCAGCAGCCAAGTTGGCGGGGAGGGTTCTGACGAGCAGTACTTC
many | TRBJ1-1 | TRBV12-3/TRBV12-4 | - | CASSLKTPGAYTEAFF | TGTGCCAGCAGTTTAAAAACTCCAGGGGCCTACACTGAAGCTTTCTTT
many | TRBJ2-3 | TRBV20-1 | - | CSASPPRNTDTQYF | TGCAGTGCTAGTCCCCCTCGGAACACAGATACGCAGTATTTT